The entry below describes one T cell receptor (beta chain). The target antigen is unknown. This could be a read error, since a much larger clone is one nucleotide away. These data come from a study of molecular identifiers for immune sequencing clone quantification. The study's findings and limits: Identical TCR molecules sharing a barcode could underestimate highly expanded clone sizes. Even with more than 950,000 naive cells present, spiked Jurkat TCR RNA from one cell was reportedly detectable. Effector cells kept over 97% of their molecules in clones above 20 RNA copies, while naive cells kept under 1% there.

The germline V gene encodes CDR1 SGHTA and CDR2 FQGNSA. V gave up 7 bases and J gave up 6 bases; unmatched junction bases: 6. The CDR3 has 13 residues. Bulk libraries came from a prior protocol with listed TCR primers. TCRdb itself ran the PCR reads through MiXCR, one entry per CDR3 protein. The sample contains a few hundred thousand distinct CDR3 sequences, about 20% of which appear only once. Sequenced material: naive CD8+ T cells from blood, with Jurkat cell RNA spiked in. Subset denoted: FACS-sorted CD8+CD4-CCR7+CD45RA+ naive T cells. This receptor was obtained from a human donor in good health. Some libraries in this study had Jurkat cell RNA spiked in. The genes are TRBV7-2 and TRBJ1-3; 7 bases line up with TRBD1. CDR3 sequence: CASTSQGENTIYF. The CDR3 coding sequence is TGTGCCAGCACCTCGCAGGGGGAAAACACCATATATTTT. The full variable domain, completed using reference TRBV7-2 and TRBJ1-3, is GAGVSQSPSNKVTEKGKDVELRCDPISGHTALYWYRQSLGQGLEFLIYFQGNSAPDKSGLPSDRFSAERTGGSVSTLTIQRTQQEDSAVYLCASTSQGENTIYFGEGSWLTVV.